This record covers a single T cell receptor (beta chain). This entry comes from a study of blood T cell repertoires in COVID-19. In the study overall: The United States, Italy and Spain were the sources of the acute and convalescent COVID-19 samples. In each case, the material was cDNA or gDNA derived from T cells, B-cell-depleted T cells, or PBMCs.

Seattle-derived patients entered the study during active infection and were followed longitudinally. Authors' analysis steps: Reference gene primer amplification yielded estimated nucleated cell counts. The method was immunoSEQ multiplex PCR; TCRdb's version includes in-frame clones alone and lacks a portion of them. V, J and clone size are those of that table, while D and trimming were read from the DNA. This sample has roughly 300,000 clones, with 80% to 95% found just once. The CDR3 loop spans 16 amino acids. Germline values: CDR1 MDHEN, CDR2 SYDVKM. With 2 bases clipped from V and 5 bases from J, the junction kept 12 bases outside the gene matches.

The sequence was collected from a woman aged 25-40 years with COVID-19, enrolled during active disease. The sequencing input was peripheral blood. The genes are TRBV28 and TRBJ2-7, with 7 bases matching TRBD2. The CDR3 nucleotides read TGTGCCAGCAGTTTAGCCGCTAGGACTCGGGGGGACGAGCAGTACTTC. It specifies CASSLAARTRGDEQYF.